The sequence of this T cell receptor beta chain was determined in a study of T cell repertoires in cytomegalovirus infection. Background on the study: Epitope selection comprised recently identified HLA-C-restricted CMV epitopes and well-studied HLA-B-restricted CMV epitopes.

General study points: The study found HLA-C-restricted CMV-specific TCR beta clonotypes dominating the ex vivo response.

The ends were cut back, 0 bases at V and 10 bases at J, with 13 bases in the middle. This CDR3 comprises 14 residues. The germline V gene encodes CDR1 MGHRA and CDR2 YSYEKL. TCRdb ran MiXCR on the reads and lists one entry per CDR3 protein. Seen here are tens of thousands of distinct CDR3 sequences, around 18% observed once, and the top ten hold about 48%. In its sample, this clonotype was seen a few times. The antigen remains undetermined. Sequencing was performed on CD8+ T cells from cultured PBMCs, taken from culture after CMV antigen stimulation. The chain has TRBV4-1 and TRBJ2-1; perhaps TRBD2 as D (7 bases). The clonotype was recovered from a human donor in good health (CMV status not recorded). Some clones in this sample may be carry-over from other donors' samples. Here the CDR3 reads CASSQEGRGDEQFF. The CDR3 DNA is TGCGCCAGCAGCCAAGAAGGGAGGGGGGACGAGCAGTTCTTC.